The 9 T cell receptor beta chains presented below share a single source sample, sequenced in a study of T cells in Graves' hyperthyroidism and ophthalmopathy. The TCR beta CDR3 regions underwent amplification using RNA transcripts as the source. HTBI primers drove first-round RT-PCR of the TCR CDR3. TCRdb re-analysed the multiplex PCR reads in MiXCR, keeping a single row per CDR3 protein. The sample holds over 500,000 distinct CDR3 sequences, roughly a sixth seen once. Sequencing was carried out using blood. Receptor source: a woman under 30 with Graves' ophthalmopathy.

This clonotype has at least ten counts. CDR3 DNA: TGCAGTGCTAGTCACCAAGAGACCCAGTACTTC. It specifies CSASHQETQYF. The chain has TRBV20-1 and TRBJ2-5; unclear D gene. This CDR3 region has 11 residues. CDR1 is DFQATT and CDR2 is SNEGSKA in the germline V gene (reference sequence). V lost 3 bases and J 0 bases, leaving 2 bases between the germline ends.

This sequence joins TRBV27 and TRBJ2-3; the D is unclear. The length of the CDR3 is 15 residues. The V end was cut by 6 bases, the J end by 3 bases, with 16 bases between. Germline CDR1 reads MNHEY; CDR2 reads SMNVEV (reference sequence). CDR3 loop: CASSDLMLATDTQYF. Here the CDR3 DNA reads TGTGCCAGCAGCGACCTAATGTTGGCTACAGATACGCAGTATTTT.

This clonotype appeared a few times. This chain links TRBV4-3 with TRBJ1-6; unclear D gene. V shed 0 bases and J shed 6 bases, with 9 bases lying between them. Germline V CDR1 and CDR2: LGHNA, YSLEER. The CDR3 extends over 15 amino acids. CDR3 protein: CASSQELAANSPLHF. The CDR3 nucleotides read TGCGCCAGCAGCCAAGAATTGGCAGCTAATTCACCCCTCCACTTT.

CDR3 bases: TGTGCCAGCAGTTACTCGATAAGGGTAGCGGGAGAGAACGACGAGCAGTACTTC. Protein sequence: CASSYSIRVAGENDEQYF. The rearrangement joins TRBV6-6 to TRBJ2-7; 9 bases align to TRBD2. V shed 0 bases and J 5 bases; nucleotides not matched to a gene: 14. This CDR3 region has 18 residues. Germline CDR1 MNHNY, CDR2 SVGAGI (reference sequence).

This sequence joins TRBV7-2 and TRBJ2-3; perhaps D is TRBD1 or TRBD2 (8 bases each). V lost 5 bases and J lost 8, with 14 bases in between. The germline gives CDR1 SGHTA, CDR2 FQGNSA. The CDR3 spans 13 residues. The DNA of the CDR3 is TGTGCCAGCAGCCGGGAGGGACAGGCTACGCAGTATTTT. Its translation: CASSREGQATQYF.

Many counts were recorded for this clonotype. The J gene is TRBJ1-2, the V gene TRBV3-1; the D is unclear. CDR1 is LGHDT and CDR2 is YNNKEL in the germline V gene (reference sequence). The CDR3 loop spans 13 amino acids. The ends were cut back, 4 bases at V and 7 bases at J, with 13 bases in the middle. The CDR3 is CASSPTGKVGYTF. DNA for the CDR3: TGTGCCAGCAGCCCGACTGGGAAAGTTGGCTACACCTTC.

This chain links TRBV25-1 with TRBJ2-2; no clear D. V was cut by 4 bases and J by 5 bases, with 11 bases left in between. The CDR3 has 14 residues. Germline V gene sequence: CDR1 MGHDK, CDR2 SYGVNS. The CDR3 nucleotides read TGTGCCAGCAGTGTTAGTATCGGAACCGGGGAGCTGTTTTTT. It encodes CASSVSIGTGELFF.

V usage is TRBV6-1 and J usage is TRBJ1-2; the match to TRBD1 covers 12 bases. V dropped 9 bases and J dropped 8; count of bases not matched to a gene: 7. There are 13 residues in the CDR3. The V gene's germline CDR1 is MNHNS and CDR2 SASEGT. The CDR3 region is CASTRDRGRGYTF. CDR3 DNA sequence: TGTGCCAGTACCCGGGACAGGGGGCGCGGCTACACCTTC.

This clonotype was found a few times. The V call is TRBV28, the J call TRBJ1-5, with a tentative D call TRBD1 (5 bases). Trimming took off 4 bases at V and 0 bases at J, with 7 bases between the two ends. The CDR3 is 14 residues long. The germline V gene encodes CDR1 MDHEN and CDR2 SYDVKM. The CDR3 DNA sequence: TGTGCCAGCAGTTGGGGCTATAGCAATCAGCCCCAGCATTTT. The encoded protein is CASSWGYSNQPQHF.